This TCR beta chain came from a study of T-cell reconstitution after alpha-beta-depleted transplantation in children. Molecular barcoding with unique molecular identifiers was used for the TCRbeta library. A single record per CDR3 protein comes from TCRdb applying MiXCR to the PCR reads. The table records around 250,000 distinct CDR3 sequences, 9.9% of them present only once. The sample was PBMCs from the stem cell graft donor, taken from the stem cell graft. The TCR originated in a human donor who donated a stem cell graft to a child with SCID.

The CDR3 loop is CASSLGGLGPQHF. The CDR3 bases are TGTGCCAGCAGCTTAGGGGGGTTGGGGCCCCAGCATTTT. The V call is TRBV7-6, the J call TRBJ1-5; weak D call: TRBD1 (5 bases). Germline values: CDR1 SGHVS, CDR2 FNYEAQ. V shed 1 base and J shed 9 bases, with 10 bases lying between them. This CDR3 has 13 amino acids.